This T cell receptor (beta chain) was sequenced for a study of blood T cell repertoires in COVID-19 (dated by TCRdb to 2020 to 2021). For the study in its entirety: The collaborator samples originated in the United States, Italy and Spain and spanned the acute and convalescent phases of COVID-19. The prospective study material was composed of cDNA or gDNA derived from T cells, B-cell-depleted T cells, or PBMCs. The repertoires were released in a freely available public database intended as a resource for research on the immune response to SARS-CoV-2. HLA class I and class II types, where available, came from metadata supplied by the sample provider rather than from assay-based typing. Nearly every sample came with metadata listing a de-identified subject ID, COVID-19 status, age in years and sex. Samples were obtained from the ongoing ImmuneRACE study (first 160 participants) and from some 1,300 subjects provided by 6 global collaborators. Subjects who had been exposed to COVID-19, were actively infected with it, or had recovered from it provided the deeply sampled blood TCRbeta repertoires that made up the dataset.

The immunoSEQ Assay, a bias-controlled multiplex PCR, was used to amplify TCRbeta CDR3 regions from genomic DNA. The paper's data handling went like this. Within the assay, amplification of reference gene primers was used to estimate how many nucleated cells each sample contained. To quantify the absolute abundance of each unique TCRbeta CDR3 rearrangement, sequence reads were collapsed and filtered. For each sample, productive Simpson clonality was calculated as the square root of Simpson's diversity index over productive rearrangements. This immuneACCESS table, as held by TCRdb, lists in-frame sequences with V and J called but not all clones. Of the missing ones, under half trace to an unresolved V gene in checked studies; the others have no known cause. V and J calls plus clone size are reproduced from that table; the DNA served to infer D and trimming. This sample lists about 270,000 clones; approximately 91% were detected once. The top ten constitute 2% to 2.5% of the sample.

For this clone: Its antigen is currently not known. Base qualities are missing; no much larger clone stands one base away.

The CDR3 sequence holds 16 residues, the cysteine and phenylalanine included. Just CDR3 DNA is preserved here, 48 bases in frame from base 1. The junction shows trimming of 2 bases on V and 8 bases on J, and the gene matches do not reach 9 bases of it. CDR1 is given as MNHNY and CDR2 as SVGAGI, both from the germline V gene (reference sequence). The paper's findings and limits, for the study overall: How much clinical and demographic metadata was included differed by source and by participant, and the metadata was provided uncurated.

Participants in the prospective study were aged roughly 18 to 89 years, lived in 20 to 25 United States geographic areas, and enrolled through a virtual design. Cohort assignment in the prospective study relied on participant-reported clinical history from a screening survey and a study questionnaire. In the prospective study, mobile phlebotomists collected whole blood, serum and a nasopharyngeal or oropharyngeal swab from each participant. Participants in the prospective study had the option to provide additional blood draws and questionnaires over a 2-month period. Prospective study blood samples were shipped either frozen or at room temperature before DNA extraction.

This receptor was identified in a woman aged 40 to 50 with acute COVID-19. The chain is encoded by TRBV6-6 joined to TRBJ2-1; 10 bases in the junction line up with TRBD2. Specimen: PBMCs or T cells enriched from blood (not recorded which). The CDR3 protein sequence reads: CASSYPSGSNLDEQFF. The DNA is as follows: TGTGCCAGCAGTTACCCTAGCGGGAGTAATTTGGATGAGCAGTTCTTC.